The entry below describes one T cell receptor beta chain. This specimen comes from a study of OX40 agonist ivuxolimab in advanced cancers. Across the study: Head and neck, renal cell, melanoma or hepatocellular carcinoma were the cancers that dose-escalation patients had.

Germline V gene lookup returns CDR1 LGHNA and CDR2 YNFKEQ. J lost 5 bases, V lost 5 bases, and 6 bases had no gene match. CDR3 size: 16 residues. This table comes from immunoSEQ multiplex PCR, and its TCRdb copy is limited to in-frame clones, with some not included. The sample comprises about 55,000 clones, almost 90% of which are singletons, and 6.9% rests with the top ten. The chain links TRBV4-2 to TRBJ2-2, with TRBD2 identical over 12 bases. This TCR was recovered from an adult with an advanced solid tumor such as melanoma, head and neck, liver or kidney cancer. Material: CD4+ or CD8+ T cells sorted from blood, obtained in a trial of the OX40 agonist ivuxolimab. CDR3 loop: CASSARLAGVTGELFF. The CDR3 bases are TGTGCCAGCAGCGCGCGACTAGCGGGAGTAACCGGGGAGCTGTTTTTT.